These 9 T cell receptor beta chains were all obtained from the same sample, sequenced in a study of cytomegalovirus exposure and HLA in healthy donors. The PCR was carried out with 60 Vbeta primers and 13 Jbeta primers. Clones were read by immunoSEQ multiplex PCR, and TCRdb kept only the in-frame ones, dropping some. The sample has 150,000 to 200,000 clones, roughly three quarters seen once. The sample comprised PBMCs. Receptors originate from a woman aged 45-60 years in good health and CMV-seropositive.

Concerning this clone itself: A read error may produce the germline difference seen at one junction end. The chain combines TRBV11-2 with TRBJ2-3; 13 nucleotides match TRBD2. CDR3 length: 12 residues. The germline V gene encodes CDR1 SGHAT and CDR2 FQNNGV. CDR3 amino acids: CASSLTSGGGIF. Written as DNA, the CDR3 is TGTGCCAGCAGCTTAACTAGCGGGGGGGGGATCTTT. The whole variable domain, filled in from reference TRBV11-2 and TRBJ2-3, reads EAGVAQSPRYKIIEKRQSVAFWCNPISGHATLYWYQQILGQGPKLLIQFQNNGVVDDSQLPKDRFSAERLKGVDSTLKIQPAKLEDSAVYLCASSLTSGGGIFGPGTRLTVL.

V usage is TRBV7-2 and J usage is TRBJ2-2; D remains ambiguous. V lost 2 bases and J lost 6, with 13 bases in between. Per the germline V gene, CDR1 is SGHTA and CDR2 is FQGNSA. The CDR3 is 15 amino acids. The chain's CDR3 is CASSLLSRVPGELFF. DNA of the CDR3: TGTGCCAGCAGCTTATTGTCCCGGGTACCCGGGGAGCTGTTTTTT.

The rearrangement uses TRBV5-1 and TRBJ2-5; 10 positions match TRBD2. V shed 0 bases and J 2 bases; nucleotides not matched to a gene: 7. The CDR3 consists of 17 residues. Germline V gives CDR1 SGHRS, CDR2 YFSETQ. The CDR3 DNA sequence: TGCGCCAGCAGCTTGGGAAGCGGGGGGGCCGGGCAAGAGACCCAGTACTTC. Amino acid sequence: CASSLGSGGAGQETQYF.

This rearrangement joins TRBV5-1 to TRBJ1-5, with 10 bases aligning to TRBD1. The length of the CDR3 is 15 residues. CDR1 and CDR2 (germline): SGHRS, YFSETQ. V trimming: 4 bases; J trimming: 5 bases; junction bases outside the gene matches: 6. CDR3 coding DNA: TGCGCCAGCAGCCCTACCGGGACAGGGGATCAGCCCCAGCATTTT. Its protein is CASSPTGTGDQPQHF.

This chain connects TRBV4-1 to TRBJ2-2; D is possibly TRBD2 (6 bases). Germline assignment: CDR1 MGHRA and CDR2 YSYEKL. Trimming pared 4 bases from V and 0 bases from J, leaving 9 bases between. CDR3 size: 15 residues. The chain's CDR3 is CASSPGLANTGELFF. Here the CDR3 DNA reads TGCGCCAGCAGCCCGGGACTTGCGAACACCGGGGAGCTGTTTTTT.

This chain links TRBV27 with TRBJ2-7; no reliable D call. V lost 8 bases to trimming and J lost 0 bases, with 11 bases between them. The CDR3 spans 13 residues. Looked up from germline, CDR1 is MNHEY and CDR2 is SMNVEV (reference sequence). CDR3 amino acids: CASFSFSSYEQYF. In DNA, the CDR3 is TGTGCCAGCTTCTCCTTCAGCTCCTACGAGCAGTACTTC.

The CDR3 nucleotides read TGTGCCAGCAGCTTCGACAGGGGTGGGACCTACGAGCAGTACTTC. It yields the protein CASSFDRGGTYEQYF. The chain carries TRBV11-2 and TRBJ2-7; 8 bases line up with TRBD1. J gave up 2 bases and V 3 bases, and 6 bases lay outside the gene matches. The germline gives CDR1 SGHAT, CDR2 FQNNGV. This CDR3 comprises 15 residues.

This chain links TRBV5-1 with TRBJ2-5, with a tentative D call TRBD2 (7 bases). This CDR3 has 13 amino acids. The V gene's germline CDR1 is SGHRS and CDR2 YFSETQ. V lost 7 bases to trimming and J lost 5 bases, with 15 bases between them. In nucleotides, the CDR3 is TGCGCCAGCGCCCTACAGGGAGGGGAGACCCAGTACTTC. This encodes CASALQGGETQYF.

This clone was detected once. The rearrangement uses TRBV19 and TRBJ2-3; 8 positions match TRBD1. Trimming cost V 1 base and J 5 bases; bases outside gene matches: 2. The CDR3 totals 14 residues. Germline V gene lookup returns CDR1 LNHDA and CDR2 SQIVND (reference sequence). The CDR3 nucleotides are TGTGCCAGTAGTATAGGACAGGGGATAGATACGCAGTATTTT. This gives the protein CASSIGQGIDTQYF.